The 9 T cell receptor beta chains below come from one sample, sequenced in a study of cytomegalovirus exposure and HLA in healthy donors. Some clones are missing from TCRdb's copy, which holds only in-frame ones; the method was immunoSEQ multiplex PCR. Of 150,000 to 180,000 clones listed, about 86% are singletons. The sample consisted of PBMCs. The source of these receptors is a human donor in good health.

The chain joins TRBV11-2 to TRBJ1-2; the D gene is possibly TRBD1 (5 bases). Germline CDR1 SGHAT, CDR2 FQNNGV. The V end was cut by 3 bases, the J end by 0 bases, with 14 bases between. The CDR3 is 16 residues long. DNA of the CDR3: TGTGCCAGCAGCTTGGGGGACTTGAGTTCTAACTATGGCTACACCTTC. Protein: CASSLGDLSSNYGYTF.

The J gene is TRBJ1-1, the V gene TRBV29-1; D uncertain. The ends were cut back, 1 base at V and 6 bases at J, with 6 bases in the middle. Germline loops: CDR1 SQVTM, CDR2 ANQGSEA. This CDR3 is 11 amino acids long. CDR3 DNA sequence: TGCAGCGTTGAAGGGGAGGCTGAAGCTTTCTTT. It codes for CSVEGEAEAFF. Complete variable domain (other parts from reference TRBV29-1 and TRBJ1-1): SAVISQKPSRDICQRGTSLTIQCQVDSQVTMMFWYRQQPGQSLTLIATANQGSEATYESGFVIDKFPISRPNLTFSTLTVSNMSPEDSSIYLCSVEGEAEAFFGQGTRLTVV.

This chain links TRBV4-1 with TRBJ1-1, with D possibly matching TRBD1 (6 bases). The germline V gene has CDR1 MGHRA and CDR2 YSYEKL. The CDR3 consists of 16 residues. V gave up 3 bases and J gave up 0 bases, with 14 bases separating them. The CDR3 DNA is TGCGCCAGCAGCCATGCGGGGGGCAAGGTGAACACTGAAGCTTTCTTT. Protein sequence: CASSHAGGKVNTEAFF.

This clone appeared a single time. This chain joins TRBV4-1 and TRBJ1-2; D unresolved. The length of the CDR3 is 14 residues. The germline V gene has CDR1 MGHRA and CDR2 YSYEKL. With 4 bases removed from V and 3 bases from J, the gap between germline ends came to 12 bases. This chain's CDR3 is CASSPSGEYYGYTF. The CDR3 DNA is TGCGCCAGCAGCCCGAGCGGGGAGTACTATGGCTACACCTTC.

The chain carries TRBV13 and TRBJ2-6, with TRBD1 matching over 7 bases. CDR1 PRHDT and CDR2 FYEKMQ come from the germline V gene (reference sequence). The length of the CDR3 is 15 residues. V lost 6 bases to trimming and J lost 2 bases; unmatched junction nucleotides: 4. The CDR3 region is CASRPQGAGANVLTF. For the CDR3, the DNA is TGTGCCAGCAGACCCCAGGGGGCTGGGGCCAACGTCCTGACTTTC. The variable domain in full, completed from reference TRBV13 and TRBJ2-6, reads AAGVIQSPRHLIKEKRETATLKCYPIPRHDTVYWYQQGPGQDPQFLISFYEKMQSDKGSIPDRFSAQQFSDYHSELNMSSLELGDSALYFCASRPQGAGANVLTFGAGSRLTVL.

V and J are TRBV15 and TRBJ1-2, with 9 bases identical to TRBD1. The CDR3 totals 15 residues. J was trimmed by 7 bases and V by 5 bases; bases with no gene match: 11. Germline CDR1 LNHNV, CDR2 YYDKDF (reference sequence). The CDR3 is CATSGRPGQGVGYTF. The CDR3 DNA sequence: TGTGCCACCAGCGGGCGTCCGGGACAGGGTGTTGGCTACACCTTC.

The J gene is TRBJ1-1, the V gene TRBV7-8; D unclear. There are 15 residues in the CDR3. Germline CDR1 and CDR2: SGHVS and FQNEAQ. Trimming cost V 1 base and J 0 bases, with 9 bases left between them. The CDR3 protein is CASSLGGGLNTEAFF. In nucleotides, the CDR3 is TGTGCCAGCAGCTTAGGCGGAGGGCTGAACACTGAAGCTTTCTTT.

The rearrangement joins TRBV4-1 to TRBJ1-4; D gene unclear. V lost 1 base and J 8 bases, leaving 14 bases between the germline ends. CDR1 and CDR2 from the germline V gene are MGHRA and YSYEKL. This CDR3 comprises 15 residues. CDR3 sequence: CASSQVSVREEKLFF. The CDR3, as DNA: TGCGCCAGCAGCCAAGTCTCGGTAAGGGAGGAAAAACTGTTTTTT.

This chain connects TRBV7-2 to TRBJ1-1; D remains unclear. V lost 5 bases and J lost 3, with 16 bases in between. CDR1 and CDR2 from the germline V gene are SGHTA and FQGNSA. CDR3 size: 15 residues. In DNA form, the CDR3 reads TGTGCCAGCAGCCCCGGAGGGCTCGGTGACACTGAAGCTTTCTTT. Amino acid sequence: CASSPGGLGDTEAFF. The whole variable domain, remainder taken from reference TRBV7-2 and TRBJ1-1, is GAGVSQSPSNKVTEKGKDVELRCDPISGHTALYWYRQSLGQGLEFLIYFQGNSAPDKSGLPSDRFSAERTGGSVSTLTIQRTQQEDSAVYLCASSPGGLGDTEAFFGQGTRLTVV.